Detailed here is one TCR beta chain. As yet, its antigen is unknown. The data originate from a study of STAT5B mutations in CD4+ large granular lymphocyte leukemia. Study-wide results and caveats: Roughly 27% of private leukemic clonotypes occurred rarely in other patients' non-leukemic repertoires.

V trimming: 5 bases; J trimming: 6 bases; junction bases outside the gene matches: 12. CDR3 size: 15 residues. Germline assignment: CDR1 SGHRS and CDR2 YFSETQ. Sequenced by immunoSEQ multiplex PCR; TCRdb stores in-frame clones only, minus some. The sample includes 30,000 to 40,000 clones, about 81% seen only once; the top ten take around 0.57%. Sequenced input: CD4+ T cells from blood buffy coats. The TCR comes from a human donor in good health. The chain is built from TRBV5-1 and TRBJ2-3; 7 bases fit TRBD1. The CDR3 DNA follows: TGCGCCAGCAGATCCGGACAGGACCCATTGGATACGCAGTATTTT. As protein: CASRSGQDPLDTQYF.